Listed here are 3 T cell receptor beta chains from one sample, sequenced in a study of response to subunit inactivated influenza vaccine. MiXCR was run by TCRdb on the RT-PCR reads, yielding one entry per CDR3 protein. The table lists about 700,000 distinct CDR3 sequences, about 15% of them singletons, with 9.5% to 13% in the top ten. The sample consisted of PBMCs from blood, taken roughly 12 days after vaccination. The origin of the receptors is a man in his fifties who received an inactivated influenza vaccine.

J is TRBJ2-5 and V is TRBV29-1; D is unclear. The CDR3 sequence is 13 residues long. Germline values: CDR1 SQVTM, CDR2 ANQGSEA. V was shortened by 4 bases and J by 2 bases, with 11 bases between the two germline ends. CDR3 region: CSVAPRLQETQYF. The CDR3 region has the DNA TGCAGCGTTGCCCCGAGGTTACAAGAGACCCAGTACTTC.

V usage is TRBV5-6 and J usage is TRBJ1-5, with 10 bases matching TRBD1. The CDR3 length is 15 residues. Germline V gives CDR1 SGHDT, CDR2 YYEEEE. The junction had 3 bases not matched to a gene; V was cut back by 4 bases and J by 2 bases. The CDR3 coding sequence is TGTGCCAGCAGCCGACAGGGGGCCGGCAATCAGCCCCAGCATTTT. Protein: CASSRQGAGNQPQHF.

The V gene is TRBV5-1, the J gene TRBJ2-3, with D perhaps given as TRBD1 or TRBD2 (6 bases each). The CDR3 is 14 amino acids. The V and J ends lost 0 bases and 10 bases respectively, with 15 bases between them. The germline V gene encodes CDR1 SGHRS and CDR2 YFSETQ. CDR3 sequence reads: CASSLGQGRRPQYF. In DNA form, the CDR3 reads TGCGCCAGCAGCTTGGGCCAGGGGAGGAGGCCGCAGTATTTT.